This TCR beta chain was obtained from a study of T cell repertoires in cytomegalovirus infection. The wider study: TCR beta signatures that were public indicated CMV infection and matching HLA type.

Only a few counts were recorded for this clonotype. Antigen unknown. TCRdb analysed the reads with MiXCR anew, one entry per CDR3 protein. The sample has 250,000 or so distinct CDR3 sequences; more than 15% are singletons. The study's findings and limits: There were HLA-C-restricted CMV-specific TCR beta clonotypes dominating the ex vivo response. Summed public TCR beta family frequency identified CMV carriers bearing the relevant HLA.

CDR1 and CDR2 from the germline V gene are SGHDT and YYEEEE. After removal of 0 bases from V and 4 bases from J, the junction contained 13 bases not matched to a gene. CDR3 length equals 18 residues. Sequencing was performed on CD8+ T cells from PBMCs. The receptor's source is a human donor in good health (CMV status not recorded). Some clones in this sample may be carry-over from other donors' samples. This sequence joins TRBV5-6 and TRBJ1-2, with 9 positions matching TRBD1. CDR3 region: CASSLERDRVGIRYGYTF. The CDR3 DNA is TGTGCCAGCAGCTTGGAGAGGGACAGGGTTGGAATTCGCTATGGCTACACCTTC. The whole variable domain, remainder taken from reference TRBV5-6 and TRBJ1-2, is DAGVTQSPTHLIKTRGQQVTLRCSPKSGHDTVSWYQQALGQGPQFIFQYYEEEERQRGNFPDRFSGHQFPNYSSELNVNALLLGDSALYLCASSLERDRVGIRYGYTFGSGTRLTVV.